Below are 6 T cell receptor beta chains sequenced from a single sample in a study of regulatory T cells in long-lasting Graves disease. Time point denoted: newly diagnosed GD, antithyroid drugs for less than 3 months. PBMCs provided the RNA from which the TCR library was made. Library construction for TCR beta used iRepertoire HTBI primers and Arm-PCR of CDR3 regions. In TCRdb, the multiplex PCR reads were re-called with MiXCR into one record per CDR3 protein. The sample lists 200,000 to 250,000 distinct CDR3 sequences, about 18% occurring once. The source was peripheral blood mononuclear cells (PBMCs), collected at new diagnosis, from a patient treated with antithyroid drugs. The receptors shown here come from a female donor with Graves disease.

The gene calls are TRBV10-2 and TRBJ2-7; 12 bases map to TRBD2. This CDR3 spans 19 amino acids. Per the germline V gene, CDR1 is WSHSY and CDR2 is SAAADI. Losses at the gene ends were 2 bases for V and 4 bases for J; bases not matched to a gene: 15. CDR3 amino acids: CASSEPWRASGRAGYEQYF. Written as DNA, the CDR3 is TGCGCCAGCAGTGAGCCTTGGCGGGCTAGCGGGAGGGCCGGGTACGAGCAGTACTTC.

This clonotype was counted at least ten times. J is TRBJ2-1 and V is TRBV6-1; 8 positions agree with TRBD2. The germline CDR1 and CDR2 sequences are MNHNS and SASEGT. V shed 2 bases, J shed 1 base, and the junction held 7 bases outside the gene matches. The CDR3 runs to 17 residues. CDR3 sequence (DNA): TGTGCCAGCAGTGAATTTAGGGCTAGCGGGTCCTACAATGAGCAGTTCTTC. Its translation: CASSEFRASGSYNEQFF.

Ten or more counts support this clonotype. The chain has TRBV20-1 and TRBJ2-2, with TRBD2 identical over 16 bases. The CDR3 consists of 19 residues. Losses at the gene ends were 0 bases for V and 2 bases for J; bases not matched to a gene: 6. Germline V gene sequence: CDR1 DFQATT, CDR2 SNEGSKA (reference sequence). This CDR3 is CSARDSGLAGGANTGELFF. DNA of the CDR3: TGCAGTGCTAGAGATTCGGGACTAGCGGGAGGGGCAAACACCGGGGAGCTGTTTTTT.

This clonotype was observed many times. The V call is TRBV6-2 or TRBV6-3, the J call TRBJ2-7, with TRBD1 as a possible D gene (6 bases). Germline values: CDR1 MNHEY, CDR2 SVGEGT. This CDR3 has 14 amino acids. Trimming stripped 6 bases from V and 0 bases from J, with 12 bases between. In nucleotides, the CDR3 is TGTGCCAGCAGACAGGACAGTAGCTCCTACGAGCAGTACTTC. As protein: CASRQDSSSYEQYF.

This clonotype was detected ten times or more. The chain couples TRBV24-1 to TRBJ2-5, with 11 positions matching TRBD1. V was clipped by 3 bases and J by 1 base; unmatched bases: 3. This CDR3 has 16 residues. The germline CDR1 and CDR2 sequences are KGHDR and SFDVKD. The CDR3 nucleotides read TGTGCCACCAGTGATACGGGACAGGGGGTCCAAGAGACCCAGTACTTC. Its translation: CATSDTGQGVQETQYF.

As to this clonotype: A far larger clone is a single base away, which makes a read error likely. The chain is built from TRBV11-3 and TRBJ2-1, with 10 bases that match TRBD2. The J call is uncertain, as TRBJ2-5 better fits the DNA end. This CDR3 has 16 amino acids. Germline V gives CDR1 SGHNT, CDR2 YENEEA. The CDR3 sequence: CASSLAGISGGETQYF. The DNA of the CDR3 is TGTGCCAGCAGCCTTGCAGGGATTAGCGGGGGGGAGACCCAGTACTTC.